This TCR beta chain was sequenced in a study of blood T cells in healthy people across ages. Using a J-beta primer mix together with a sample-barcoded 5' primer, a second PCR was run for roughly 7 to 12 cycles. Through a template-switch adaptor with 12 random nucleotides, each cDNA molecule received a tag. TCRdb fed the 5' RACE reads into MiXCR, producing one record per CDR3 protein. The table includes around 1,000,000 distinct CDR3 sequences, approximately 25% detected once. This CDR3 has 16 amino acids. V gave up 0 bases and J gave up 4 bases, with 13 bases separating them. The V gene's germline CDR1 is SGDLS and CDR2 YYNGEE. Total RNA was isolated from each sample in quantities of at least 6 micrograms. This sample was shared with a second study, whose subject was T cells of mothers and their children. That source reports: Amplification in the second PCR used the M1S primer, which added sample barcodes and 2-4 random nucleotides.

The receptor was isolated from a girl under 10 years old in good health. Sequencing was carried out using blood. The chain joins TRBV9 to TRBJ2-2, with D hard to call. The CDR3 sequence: CASSVGGPLGTGELFF. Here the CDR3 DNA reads TGTGCCAGCAGCGTAGGAGGACCCCTGGGCACCGGGGAGCTGTTTTTT.